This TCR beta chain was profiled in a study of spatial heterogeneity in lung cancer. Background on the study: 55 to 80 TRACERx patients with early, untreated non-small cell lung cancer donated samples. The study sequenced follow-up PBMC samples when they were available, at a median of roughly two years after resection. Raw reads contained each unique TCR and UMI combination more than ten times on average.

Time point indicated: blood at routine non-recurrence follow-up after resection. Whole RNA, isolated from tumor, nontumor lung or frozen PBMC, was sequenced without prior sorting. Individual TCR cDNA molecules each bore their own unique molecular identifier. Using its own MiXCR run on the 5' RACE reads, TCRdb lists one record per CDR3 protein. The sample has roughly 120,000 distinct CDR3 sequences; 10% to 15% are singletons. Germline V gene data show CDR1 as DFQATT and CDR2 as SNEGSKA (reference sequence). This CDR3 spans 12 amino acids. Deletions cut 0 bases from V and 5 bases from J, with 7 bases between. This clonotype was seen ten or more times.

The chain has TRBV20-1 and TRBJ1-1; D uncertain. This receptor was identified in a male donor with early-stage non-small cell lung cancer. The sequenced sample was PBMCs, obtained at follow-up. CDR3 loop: CSARDLGTEAFF. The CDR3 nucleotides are TGCAGTGCTAGAGATCTAGGGACTGAAGCTTTCTTT.